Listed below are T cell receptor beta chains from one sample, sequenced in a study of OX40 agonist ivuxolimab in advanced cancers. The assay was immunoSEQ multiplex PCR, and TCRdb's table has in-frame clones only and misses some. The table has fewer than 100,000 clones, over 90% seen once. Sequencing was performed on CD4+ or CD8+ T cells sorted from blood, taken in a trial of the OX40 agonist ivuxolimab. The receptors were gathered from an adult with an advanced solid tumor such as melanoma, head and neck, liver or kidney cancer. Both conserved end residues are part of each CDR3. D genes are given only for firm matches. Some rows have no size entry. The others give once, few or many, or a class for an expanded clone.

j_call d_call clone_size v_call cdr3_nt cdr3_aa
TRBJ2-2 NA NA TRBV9 TGTGCCAGCAGCGAAAACACCGGGGAGCTGTTTTTT CASSENTGELFF
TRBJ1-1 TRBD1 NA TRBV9 TGTGCCAGCAGCGTGTCCGGGACAGGGCTTACTGAAGCTTTCTTT CASSVSGTGLTEAFF
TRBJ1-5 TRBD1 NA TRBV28 TGTGCCAGCAGTTTAGCAGGGGGCAACAATCAGCCCCAGCATTTT CASSLAGGNNQPQHF
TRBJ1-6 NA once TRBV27 TGTGCCAGCAGTTTGGCCAGGGGACACTCACCCCTCCACTTT CASSLARGHSPLHF
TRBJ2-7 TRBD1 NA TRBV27 TGTGCCAGCAGCCCAAATCTCCGACAGGGACCTACCTACGAGCAGTACTTC CASSPNLRQGPTYEQYF
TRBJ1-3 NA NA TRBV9 TGTGCCAGCAGTCCCAGGAGCTCTGGAAACACCATATATTTT CASSPRSSGNTIYF
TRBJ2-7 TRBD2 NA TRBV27 TGTGCCAGCAGTTTACGGGGAGGGGGACTAGCCTCCTACGAGCAGTACTTC CASSLRGGGLASYEQYF
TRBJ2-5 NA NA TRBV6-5 TGTGCCAGCAGTTACTCGAAAGAGACCCAGTACTTC CASSYSKETQYF
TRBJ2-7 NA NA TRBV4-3 TGCGCCAGCAGCCAAGAGCGCACCAACTCCTACGAGCAGTACTTC CASSQERTNSYEQYF
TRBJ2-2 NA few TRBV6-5 TGTGCCAGCAGTTACTCTCGACGTGGCGGGGAGCTGTTTTTT CASSYSRRGGELFF
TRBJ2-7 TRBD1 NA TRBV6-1 TGTGCCAGCAGTGAAAGGTTTGCGGGACAGGGTACCTACGAGCAGTACTTC CASSERFAGQGTYEQYF
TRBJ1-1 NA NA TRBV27 TGTGCCAGCAGTTTATTTACGGGAGTTGAAGCTTTCTTT CASSLFTGVEAFF
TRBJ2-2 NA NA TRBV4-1 TGCGCCAGCAGCCAAGTAGAGGCAGCGAACACCGGGGAGCTGTTTTTT CASSQVEAANTGELFF
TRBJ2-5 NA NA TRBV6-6 TGTGCCAGCAGTTACGGGGCCGGGAATGTAGAGACCCAGTACTTC CASSYGAGNVETQYF
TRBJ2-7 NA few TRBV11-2 TGTGCCAGCAGCTTGGGCAGCGAGCAGTACTTC CASSLGSEQYF
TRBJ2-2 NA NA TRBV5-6 TGTGCCAGCAGCTTCAACCCGAACACCGGGGAGCTGTTTTTT CASSFNPNTGELFF
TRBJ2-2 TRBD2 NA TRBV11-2 TGTGCCAGCAGCTTAGTAAAGGGACTAGCAGTTTACGGGGAGCTGTTTTTT CASSLVKGLAVYGELFF
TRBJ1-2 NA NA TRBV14 TGTGCCAGCAGCCCAACCGGGACGGTGAACTATGGCTACACCTTC CASSPTGTVNYGYTF
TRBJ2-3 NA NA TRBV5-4 TGTGCCAGCAGCTTGATAACAACCACAGATACGCAGTATTTT CASSLITTTDTQYF
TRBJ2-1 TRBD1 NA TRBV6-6 TGTGCCAGCAGTACAGACAGGGGGCGTCGAGAGCAGTTCTTC CASSTDRGRREQFF
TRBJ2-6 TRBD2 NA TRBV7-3 TGTGCCAGCAGCCCCGGGACTAGCGGGTTTTCTGGGGCCAACGTCCTGACTTTC CASSPGTSGFSGANVLTF
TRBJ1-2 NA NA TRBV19 TGTGCCAGTCGAGACAAGTTCTATAAGGGGCAGGACTATGGCTACACCTTC CASRDKFYKGQDYGYTF
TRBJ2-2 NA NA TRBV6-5 TGTGCCAGCAGTTACTCGGCAGGGATCGGGGAGCTGTTTTTT CASSYSAGIGELFF
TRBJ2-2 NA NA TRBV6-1 TGTGCCAGCAAGGGGGGGCGGGTGAACACCGGGGAGCTGTTTTTT CASKGGRVNTGELFF
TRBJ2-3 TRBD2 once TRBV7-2 TGTGCCAGCAGCCCCGGGACTAGCGGGGTTCCCGTCACAGATACGCAGTATTTT CASSPGTSGVPVTDTQYF
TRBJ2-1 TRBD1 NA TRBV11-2 TGTGCCAGCAGCTTAACGACAGGGGTAGGCAATGAGCAGTTCTTC CASSLTTGVGNEQFF
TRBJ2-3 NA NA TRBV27 TGTGCCAGCAATTCGGGCAGGCGGCCCACAGATACGCAGTATTTT CASNSGRRPTDTQYF
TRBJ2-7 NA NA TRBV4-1 TGCGCCAGCAGCCAAGGAGAATTAACCTACGAGCAGTACTTC CASSQGELTYEQYF
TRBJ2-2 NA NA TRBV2 TGTGCCACCAGGGGGGCGGCCGGGGAGCTGTTTTTT CATRGAAGELFF
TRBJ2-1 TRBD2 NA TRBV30 TGTGCCTGGAGATCGGGGGGGCCCTACAATGAGCAGTTCTTC CAWRSGGPYNEQFF
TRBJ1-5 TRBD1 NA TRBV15 TGTGCCACCAGCAGAGGTCGACAGGGGAATCAGCCCCAGCATTTT CATSRGRQGNQPQHF
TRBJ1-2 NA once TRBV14 TGTGCCAGCAGCCAGAAAGGGTCTAGGTATGGCTACACCTTC CASSQKGSRYGYTF
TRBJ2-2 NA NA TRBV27 TGTGCCAGCAGTTTATTCCGGGTTGGCGGGGAGCTGTTTTTT CASSLFRVGGELFF
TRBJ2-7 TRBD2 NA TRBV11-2 TGTGCCAGCAGCTTTGGGACTAGCGGGGGGCACTACGAGCAGTACTTC CASSFGTSGGHYEQYF
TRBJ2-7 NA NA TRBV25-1 TGTGCCAGCAGTGAATATCCGGACGAGCAGTACTTC CASSEYPDEQYF
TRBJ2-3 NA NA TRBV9 TGTGCCACCTCTTCCAGCACAGATACGCAGTATTTT CATSSSTDTQYF
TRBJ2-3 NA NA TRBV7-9 TGTGCCAGCAGCTTAACCGGGACTGGCCGTTTAAATACGCAGTATTTT CASSLTGTGRLNTQYF